These T cell receptor beta chains were read from a single sample in a study of cytomegalovirus exposure and HLA in healthy donors. Libraries were prepared by immunoSEQ multiplex PCR; TCRdb keeps only in-frame clonotypes and omits some of them. The repertoire holds fewer than 150,000 clones, around 77% seen once, with approximately 2% in the top ten. Input material: PBMCs. These receptors were collected from a man aged 25-45 years in good health and CMV-seronegative. Each CDR3 is given with its conserved first and last residue. D genes are given only for firm matches. Size is stated for part of the rows, as once, few or many counts, or as a class when the clone is expanded.

j_gene: TRBJ2-7
d_gene: TRBD2
v_gene: TRBV19
abundance: -
CDR3aa: CASSLSGSRYGEQYF
CDR3nt: TGTGCCAGTAGTCTCAGCGGGAGCAGGTACGGCGAGCAGTACTTC

j_gene: TRBJ2-2
d_gene: TRBD2
v_gene: TRBV28
abundance: few
CDR3aa: CASSPDQRLAGNTGELFF
CDR3nt: TGTGCCAGCAGTCCCGACCAGAGACTAGCCGGGAACACCGGGGAGCTGTTTTTT

j_gene: TRBJ1-4
d_gene: -
v_gene: TRBV7-9
abundance: -
CDR3aa: CASSAPTGTPEKLFF
CDR3nt: TGTGCCAGCAGCGCACCGACAGGAACCCCTGAAAAACTGTTTTTT

j_gene: TRBJ1-4
d_gene: TRBD1
v_gene: TRBV2
abundance: -
CDR3aa: CASSRGTGTAKLFF
CDR3nt: TGTGCCAGCAGCCGTGGGACAGGGACAGCAAAATTGTTTTTT

j_gene: TRBJ1-5
d_gene: TRBD1
v_gene: TRBV27
abundance: -
CDR3aa: CASSTGQGGIQPQHF
CDR3nt: TGTGCCAGCAGTACCGGACAGGGGGGGATTCAGCCCCAGCATTTT

j_gene: TRBJ2-1
d_gene: -
v_gene: TRBV27
abundance: -
CDR3aa: CASSSNRDNEQFF
CDR3nt: TGTGCCAGCAGTTCCAACAGAGACAATGAGCAGTTCTTC

j_gene: TRBJ2-6
d_gene: -
v_gene: TRBV6-1
abundance: -
CDR3aa: CASSLGTFGANVLTF
CDR3nt: TGTGCCAGCAGCCTCGGGACATTTGGGGCCAACGTCCTGACTTTC

j_gene: TRBJ2-5
d_gene: TRBD2
v_gene: TRBV30
abundance: -
CDR3aa: CAWTGTSGIQETQYF
CDR3nt: TGTGCCTGGACCGGGACTAGCGGGATCCAAGAGACCCAGTACTTC

j_gene: TRBJ2-3
d_gene: -
v_gene: TRBV7-3
abundance: -
CDR3aa: CASSSTRAGSDTQYF
CDR3nt: TGTGCCAGCAGCTCAACCAGGGCAGGATCAGATACGCAGTATTTT

j_gene: TRBJ1-2
d_gene: TRBD1
v_gene: TRBV18
abundance: once
CDR3aa: CASSPVGTGFMGYTF
CDR3nt: TGTGCCAGCTCACCAGTCGGGACAGGGTTTATGGGCTACACCTTC

j_gene: TRBJ1-3
d_gene: -
v_gene: TRBV6-1
abundance: few
CDR3aa: CASSERGIGNTIYF
CDR3nt: TGTGCCAGCAGTGAGAGGGGGATCGGAAACACCATATATTTT

j_gene: TRBJ2-2
d_gene: -
v_gene: TRBV6-1
abundance: -
CDR3aa: CASSERDTGELFF
CDR3nt: TGTGCCAGCAGTGAGCGGGACACCGGGGAGCTGTTTTTT

j_gene: TRBJ1-3
d_gene: -
v_gene: TRBV2
abundance: -
CDR3aa: CASRTASSGNTIYF
CDR3nt: TGTGCCAGCAGGACAGCTTCCTCTGGAAACACCATATATTTT

j_gene: TRBJ1-1
d_gene: TRBD1
v_gene: TRBV5-1
abundance: -
CDR3aa: CASSSGQMWTEAFF
CDR3nt: TGCGCCAGCAGCTCGGGACAGATGTGGACTGAAGCTTTCTTT

j_gene: TRBJ2-7
d_gene: TRBD1
v_gene: TRBV6-5
abundance: -
CDR3aa: CASSLGQGTYEQYF
CDR3nt: TGTGCCAGCAGTCTAGGACAGGGAACCTACGAGCAGTACTTC

j_gene: TRBJ2-3
d_gene: TRBD2
v_gene: TRBV9
abundance: once
CDR3aa: CASSGGLAFSTDTQYF
CDR3nt: TGTGCCAGCAGCGGGGGACTAGCGTTTAGCACAGATACGCAGTATTTT

j_gene: TRBJ2-7
d_gene: -
v_gene: TRBV28
abundance: -
CDR3aa: CASSSSGTTVHEQYF
CDR3nt: TGTGCCAGCAGTTCCAGTGGGACAACGGTCCACGAGCAGTACTTC

j_gene: TRBJ2-1
d_gene: -
v_gene: TRBV9
abundance: -
CDR3aa: CASSPGGWDEQFF
CDR3nt: TGTGCCAGCAGCCCCGGGGGTTGGGATGAGCAGTTCTTC

j_gene: TRBJ2-7
d_gene: -
v_gene: TRBV9
abundance: -
CDR3aa: CASSVGTGLSYEQYF
CDR3nt: TGTGCCAGCAGCGTAGGTACAGGGTTATCCTACGAGCAGTACTTC

j_gene: TRBJ2-7
d_gene: -
v_gene: TRBV2
abundance: -
CDR3aa: CASRAGVELLGYEQYF
CDR3nt: TGTGCCAGCAGAGCCGGGGTTGAACTCCTAGGGTACGAGCAGTACTTC

j_gene: TRBJ2-3
d_gene: -
v_gene: TRBV5-1
abundance: -
CDR3aa: CASSAEGASLDTQYF
CDR3nt: TGCGCCAGCAGCGCGGAGGGGGCGTCACTTGATACGCAGTATTTT

j_gene: TRBJ2-1
d_gene: -
v_gene: TRBV19
abundance: -
CDR3aa: CASLFYNEQFF
CDR3nt: TGTGCCAGTTTATTCTACAATGAGCAGTTCTTC

j_gene: TRBJ1-2
d_gene: TRBD1
v_gene: TRBV28
abundance: -
CDR3aa: CASSPDDRDASYTF
CDR3nt: TGTGCCAGCAGTCCAGACGACAGGGACGCTAGCTACACCTTC

j_gene: TRBJ2-7
d_gene: TRBD1
v_gene: TRBV7-9
abundance: few
CDR3aa: CASRPDRLPYEQYF
CDR3nt: TGTGCCAGCAGACCGGACAGGCTCCCCTACGAGCAGTACTTC

j_gene: TRBJ1-5
d_gene: -
v_gene: TRBV6-5
abundance: few
CDR3aa: CASSPGGNQPQHF
CDR3nt: TGTGCCAGCAGTCCAGGGGGCAATCAGCCCCAGCATTTT

j_gene: TRBJ2-3
d_gene: TRBD2
v_gene: TRBV30
abundance: -
CDR3aa: CAGWSIGGRTDTQYF
CDR3nt: TGTGCCGGATGGAGTATAGGCGGGAGGACAGATACGCAGTATTTT

j_gene: TRBJ2-7
d_gene: TRBD1
v_gene: TRBV28
abundance: -
CDR3aa: CASSSSGTGDKQYF
CDR3nt: TGTGCCAGCAGCTCCTCGGGGACAGGGGATAAGCAGTACTTC

j_gene: TRBJ2-5
d_gene: -
v_gene: TRBV5-1
abundance: few
CDR3aa: CASSLQGAETQYF
CDR3nt: TGCGCCAGCAGCTTACAAGGGGCAGAGACCCAGTACTTC

j_gene: TRBJ2-1
d_gene: -
v_gene: TRBV27
abundance: -
CDR3aa: CASSFRYSYNEQFF
CDR3nt: TGTGCCAGCAGTTTCCGCTACTCCTACAATGAGCAGTTCTTC

j_gene: TRBJ2-7
d_gene: TRBD2
v_gene: TRBV6-1
abundance: -
CDR3aa: CASSTTSGSPYEQYF
CDR3nt: TGTGCCAGCAGCACGACTAGCGGGAGCCCCTACGAGCAGTACTTC